The TCR beta chain under discussion was sequenced for a study of blood T cells in healthy people across ages. Broader study findings: No one knew whether donors had CMV, which possibly confounded expanded clonotype changes.

A sample-barcoded 5' primer and a J-beta primer mix were used in a second PCR of roughly 6 to 11 cycles. In TCRdb, the 5' RACE reads were re-called with MiXCR into one record per CDR3 protein. Here the sample spans 950,000 to 1,200,000 distinct CDR3 sequences, less than 45% being singletons. V lost 6 bases and J lost 2, with 14 bases in between. CDR1 SGHTA and CDR2 FQGTGA come from the germline V gene. CDR3 length: 15 amino acids. In the case of this clonotype: Its antigen is unidentified.

The chain recombines TRBV7-3 with TRBJ2-1; possibly TRBD2 for D (6 bases). The TCR comes from a man aged 18-30 years in good health. Sequencing was carried out using blood. The CDR3 loop reads CASSLRAGPYNEQFF. Here the CDR3 DNA reads TGTGCCAGCAGTCTACGGGCGGGACCCTACAATGAGCAGTTCTTC.